The 5 T cell receptor beta chains below all came from one sample that was sequenced in a study of identical twins. TCRdb itself ran the 5' RACE reads through MiXCR, one entry per CDR3 protein. The data show approximately 700,000 distinct CDR3 sequences, roughly 18% seen once. The sample was also linked to a second study, of T cells expressing NK-cell markers.

Sequencing was carried out using PBMCs. The receptors shown here come from a woman under 30 in good health.

A few counts support this clonotype. The CDR3 region has the DNA TGTGCCACCAGTGAAAGAGGGGGTTACAATGAGCAGTTCTTC. It specifies CATSERGGYNEQFF. The chain links TRBV24-1 to TRBJ2-1; TRBD1 might be the D (6 bases). The germline V gene encodes CDR1 KGHDR and CDR2 SFDVKD. Trimming took off 4 bases at V and 4 bases at J, with 10 bases between the two ends. The CDR3 has 14 amino acids.

This clonotype was detected many times. As DNA, the CDR3 is TGTGCCAGCAGGACCGGGACAGATAACTATGGCTACACCTTC. It codes for CASRTGTDNYGYTF. This sequence joins TRBV12-3 or TRBV12-4 and TRBJ1-2, with TRBD1 matching over 7 bases. After removal of 6 bases from V and 1 base from J, the junction contained 5 bases not matched to a gene. The CDR3 runs 14 residues.

This sequence joins TRBV2 and TRBJ1-1; a weak D match, TRBD1 (6 bases). CDR1 SNHLY and CDR2 FYNNEI come from the germline V gene. This CDR3 is 16 amino acids long. V was pared by 2 bases and J by 4 bases, with 17 bases between. The chain's CDR3 is CASSETGTGWSTEAFF. CDR3 coding DNA: TGTGCCAGCAGTGAAACAGGAACAGGGTGGAGCACTGAAGCTTTCTTT.

The chain has TRBV28 and TRBJ2-7; D tentatively reads TRBD1 or TRBD2 (6 bases each). This CDR3 contains 14 residues. Germline-derived CDR1 and CDR2 are MDHEN and SYDVKM. The CDR3 protein is CGAGDFGSSYEQYF. The CDR3, as DNA: TGTGGAGCAGGGGATTTCGGGAGCTCCTACGAGCAGTACTTC.

The CDR3 DNA sequence: TGCAGTGCTAGGGGCAGGGGACCCTACAATGAGCAGTTCTTC. Residues: CSARGRGPYNEQFF. The V and J genes are TRBV20-1 and TRBJ2-1; tentative D call: TRBD1 (6 bases). The CDR3 contains 14 residues. V lost 3 bases, J lost 2 bases, and 11 bases lay in between. Germline V gives CDR1 DFQATT, CDR2 SNEGSKA (reference sequence).